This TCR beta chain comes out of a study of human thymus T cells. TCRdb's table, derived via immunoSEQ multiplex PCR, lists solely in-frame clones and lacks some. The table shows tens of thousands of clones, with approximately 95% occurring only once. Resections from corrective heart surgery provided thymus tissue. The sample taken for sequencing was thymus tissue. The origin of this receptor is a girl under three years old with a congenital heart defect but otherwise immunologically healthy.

This chain's CDR3 is CAGTFGVINEQFF. In nucleotides, the CDR3 is TGTGCCGGGACTTTTGGAGTTATCAATGAGCAGTTCTTC. The chain combines TRBV2 with TRBJ2-1; D perhaps matches TRBD2 (6 bases). The germline V and J ends were trimmed by 11 bases and 6 bases, with 17 bases remaining between them. The germline gives CDR1 SNHLY, CDR2 FYNNEI. The CDR3 loop spans 13 amino acids.